The text below deals with one TCR beta chain. Time point noted: blood 4 weeks post-SBRT, at nephrectomy. Treatment specified: 15 Gy SBRT to primary tumor, nephrectomy 4 weeks later. The assay was immunoSEQ multiplex PCR, and TCRdb's table has in-frame clones only and misses some. The sample has roughly 90,000 clones; around four fifths are singletons. Trimming took 1 base from V and 9 from J, leaving 12 bases between them. CDR1 is SGHTA, CDR2 FQGNSA, per germline. CDR3 length equals 13 residues. The record originates from a study of radiation and T cells in renal cell carcinoma. The TCR was taken from a man aged 50-60 years with renal cell carcinoma. Sequencing used blood, obtained from a patient whose treatment included radiotherapy and nephrectomy. The chain couples TRBV7-2 to TRBJ2-5; D tentatively reads TRBD1 or TRBD2 (5 bases each). The CDR3 nucleotides are TGTGCCAGCAGCTTAGGACTCCCGGGACCCCAGTACTTC. It is translated as CASSLGLPGPQYF. The full variable domain, its missing parts supplied by reference TRBV7-2 and TRBJ2-5, is GAGVSQSPSNKVTEKGKDVELRCDPISGHTALYWYRQSLGQGLEFLIYFQGNSAPDKSGLPSDRFSAERTGGSVSTLTIQRTQQEDSAVYLCASSLGLPGPQYFGPGTRLLVL.